The 29 T cell receptor beta chains listed next were all sequenced from one sample in a study of OX40 agonist ivuxolimab in advanced cancers. The data were produced by immunoSEQ multiplex PCR, yet TCRdb's version contains in-frame clones alone and is incomplete. In the table there are about 83,000 clones, about 81% of which are singletons. This specimen was CD4+ or CD8+ T cells sorted from blood, taken in a trial of the OX40 agonist ivuxolimab. The origin of the receptors is an adult with an advanced solid tumor such as melanoma, head and neck, liver or kidney cancer.

The chain joins TRBV6-1 to TRBJ1-2, with a tentative D call TRBD1 (5 bases). CDR3 length equals 14 residues. Germline CDR1 MNHNS, CDR2 SASEGT. Trimming removed 7 bases from V and 5 bases from J, with 17 bases in between. As DNA, the CDR3 is TGTGCCAGCATTCAAGAGGACAAACTGTATGGCTACACCTTC. Translating it yields CASIQEDKLYGYTF.

The chain recombines TRBV10-2 with TRBJ1-1; D gene uncertain. The germline gives CDR1 WSHSY, CDR2 SAAADI. The CDR3 sequence is 12 residues long. Trimming cost V 9 bases and J 11 bases, with 19 bases left between them. Written as DNA, the CDR3 is TGCGCCAGTTCACCAATAACCAGAGGGGCTTTCTTT. Protein product: CASSPITRGAFF.

The chain employs TRBV13 and TRBJ2-5, with TRBD2 matching 8 bases. The CDR3 totals 21 residues. Germline assignment: CDR1 PRHDT and CDR2 FYEKMQ (reference sequence). V was pared by 3 bases and J by 5 bases, with 26 bases of the junction left unmatched. Here the CDR3 DNA reads TGTGCCAGCAGCTTCTTTCCCCGCCCGCCAGACCGGGGGGGGGCCCGGGAGACCCAGTACTTC. The encoded protein is CASSFFPRPPDRGGARETQYF.

The rearrangement uses TRBV7-3 and TRBJ2-3; TRBD1 is a possible D gene (5 bases). V was cut by 5 bases and J by 3 bases, with 9 bases left in between. The germline CDR1 and CDR2 sequences are SGHTA and FQGTGA. There are 13 residues in the CDR3. In DNA, the CDR3 is TGTGCCAGCAGCCTAGACAGAACAGATACGCAGTATTTT. Protein product: CASSLDRTDTQYF.

J is TRBJ2-5 and V is TRBV5-4; possible D gene TRBD1, 5 bases. Germline-derived CDR1 and CDR2 are SGHNT and YYREEE (reference sequence). The CDR3 length is 13 residues. Trimming shortened V by 0 bases and J by 2 bases, and 5 bases separated the two germline ends. The CDR3 DNA reads as TGTGCCAGCAGCTTGGACAGGCAAGAGACCCAGTACTTC. This translates into CASSLDRQETQYF.

The genes are TRBV27 and TRBJ1-5; D not resolved. This CDR3 is 12 amino acids long. Germline CDR1 MNHEY, CDR2 SMNVEV (reference sequence). Trimming removed 6 bases at V and 3 bases at J, with 6 bases between. Written as DNA, the CDR3 is TGTGCCAGCAGCCAGATCAATCAGCCCCAGCATTTT. Amino acids: CASSQINQPQHF.

The V and J genes are TRBV5-1 and TRBJ1-6, with TRBD1 matching 7 bases. V shed 4 bases, J shed 5 bases, and the junction held 9 bases outside the gene matches. Germline loops: CDR1 SGHRS, CDR2 YFSETQ. The CDR3 consists of 16 residues. CDR3 loop: CASSPTGPKNNSPLHF. The DNA for the CDR3 is TGCGCCAGCAGCCCGACAGGGCCCAAAAATAATTCACCCCTCCACTTT.

The chain joins TRBV9 to TRBJ2-3; D gene ambiguous. There are 16 residues in the CDR3. V lost 2 bases and J 0 bases, leaving 13 bases between the germline ends. Germline loops: CDR1 SGDLS, CDR2 YYNGEE. The CDR3 bases are TGTGCCAGCAGCGTTAAAGAAGGATCTAGCACAGATACGCAGTATTTT. Encoded protein: CASSVKEGSSTDTQYF.

V usage is TRBV28 and J usage is TRBJ2-1, with D maybe TRBD1 (7 bases). The CDR3 contains 17 residues. Germline values: CDR1 MDHEN, CDR2 SYDVKM. V was cut by 6 bases and J by 4 bases, with 22 bases left in between. CDR3 bases: TGTGCCAGCAGCCTCCCAAGGGGAGGACAGGATTACAATGAGCAGTTCTTC. Amino acids: CASSLPRGGQDYNEQFF.

The J gene is TRBJ2-5, the V gene TRBV7-9; no definite D call. CDR1 and CDR2 from the germline V gene are SEHNR and FQNEAQ (reference sequence). The CDR3 length is 14 residues. V lost 5 bases to trimming and J lost 5 bases, with 15 bases between them. The CDR3 coding sequence is TGTGCCAGCAGCCCTGGGGTGGGCACGGAGACCCAGTACTTC. Translating it yields CASSPGVGTETQYF. Combining the CDR3 with reference TRBV7-9 and TRBJ2-5 gives the whole variable domain DTGVSQNPRHKITKRGQNVTFRCDPISEHNRLYWYRQTLGQGPEFLTYFQNEAQLEKSRLLSDRFSAERPKGSFSTLEIQRTEQGDSAMYLCASSPGVGTETQYFGPGTRLLVL.

This chain links TRBV4-1 with TRBJ1-5; 9 bases map to TRBD1. Germline CDR1 and CDR2: MGHRA and YSYEKL. The CDR3 sequence is 16 residues long. With 4 bases clipped from V and 4 bases from J, the junction kept 8 bases outside the gene matches. CDR3 in amino acids: CASSPSGQGTNQPQHF. Here the CDR3 DNA reads TGCGCCAGCAGCCCCTCGGGACAGGGAACAAATCAGCCCCAGCATTTT.

This chain joins TRBV28 and TRBJ1-1; D uncertain. Trimming cost V 3 bases and J 7 bases, with 12 bases left between them. The CDR3 covers 13 residues. Germline CDR1 reads MDHEN; CDR2 reads SYDVKM. This CDR3 is CASSLDGNFEAFF. CDR3 nucleotides: TGTGCCAGCAGTTTGGATGGCAACTTTGAAGCTTTCTTT.

The V call is TRBV28, the J call TRBJ1-3; TRBD1 aligns across 8 bases. The length of the CDR3 is 17 residues. V was pared by 5 bases and J by 0 bases, with 9 bases of the junction left unmatched. The V gene's germline CDR1 is MDHEN and CDR2 SYDVKM. CDR3 sequence reads: CASSPPGQVYSGNTIYF. CDR3 DNA sequence: TGTGCCAGCAGTCCACCGGGACAGGTCTACTCTGGAAACACCATATATTTT.

The chain's CDR3 is CASSLRDGAGLRTYEQYF. In nucleotides, the CDR3 is TGCGCCAGCAGCTTGAGAGATGGGGCGGGCCTCAGGACCTACGAGCAGTACTTC. The chain employs TRBV5-1 and TRBJ2-7; D is tentatively TRBD1 or TRBD2 (5 bases each). The germline V and J ends were trimmed by 1 base and 2 bases, with 22 bases remaining between them. Germline V gene sequence: CDR1 SGHRS, CDR2 YFSETQ. CDR3 length: 18 residues.

Details on this clone: Mismatch with germline at one junction end may stem from a read error. This chain joins TRBV6-1 and TRBJ1-1; D unclear. The CDR3 has 11 residues. CDR1 and CDR2 from the germline V gene are MNHNS and SASEGT. The CDR3 sequence: CASSRNAEAFF. The CDR3 nucleotides are TGTGCCAGCTCAAGGAACGCTGAAGCTTTCTTT.

The J gene is TRBJ1-2, the V gene TRBV19; 7 bases are shared with TRBD1. CDR3 length: 18 amino acids. With 6 bases clipped from V and 3 bases from J, the junction kept 19 bases outside the gene matches. Germline assignment: CDR1 LNHDA and CDR2 SQIVND (reference sequence). The CDR3 reads CASRTTGTANVGYYGYTF. The CDR3 DNA reads as TGTGCCAGTAGGACAACCGGGACAGCGAATGTCGGCTACTATGGCTACACCTTC.

The J gene is TRBJ2-1, the V gene TRBV10-1; D possibly uses TRBD1 or TRBD2 (5 bases each). Germline CDR1 is WNHNN and CDR2 is SYGVQD (reference sequence). The CDR3 contains 12 residues. V lost 1 base and J lost 7, with 5 bases in between. This CDR3 reads CASSEWGNEQFF. CDR3 nucleotide sequence: TGCGCCAGCAGTGAGTGGGGGAATGAGCAGTTCTTC.

The chain has TRBV9 and TRBJ1-1, with unresolved D. V was trimmed by 4 bases and J by 2 bases, leaving 9 bases between them. Germline V gene sequence: CDR1 SGDLS, CDR2 YYNGEE. The CDR3 length is 13 residues. CDR3 coding DNA: TGTGCCAGCAGCACCTCCCCTAACACTGAAGCTTTCTTT. The encoded protein is CASSTSPNTEAFF.

The chain uses TRBV10-1 and TRBJ2-2, with unresolved D. The CDR3 sequence is 12 residues long. The V and J ends lost 5 bases and 2 bases respectively, with 3 bases between them. Germline-derived CDR1 and CDR2 are WNHNN and SYGVQD (reference sequence). As DNA, the CDR3 is TGCGCCAGCAGTCGAAACACCGGGGAGCTGTTTTTT. Translation: CASSRNTGELFF.

The chain links TRBV6-1 to TRBJ2-3, with 7 bases identical to TRBD1. Germline loops: CDR1 MNHNS, CDR2 SASEGT. The CDR3 spans 15 residues. The CDR3 region is CATERGLLRTDTQYF. Here the CDR3 DNA reads TGTGCTACCGAAAGGGGGCTGTTACGCACAGATACGCAGTATTTT.

The gene calls are TRBV5-1 and TRBJ2-7; the D call may be TRBD1 or TRBD2 (6 bases each). The CDR3 has 14 residues. The germline V gene encodes CDR1 SGHRS and CDR2 YFSETQ. V was clipped by 4 bases and J by 4 bases, with 15 bases between them. The CDR3 loop is CASSTGTGAYEQYF. The CDR3, as DNA: TGCGCCAGCAGCACCGGGACGGGGGCTTACGAGCAGTACTTC.

The chain employs TRBV11-3 and TRBJ1-5; D gene uncertain. The V gene's germline CDR1 is SGHNT and CDR2 YENEEA. The CDR3 extends over 15 amino acids. Trimming removed 2 bases at V and 7 bases at J, with 15 bases between. The DNA for the CDR3 is TGTGCCAGCAGCTTAATTAAGCCTGCGGGGCAGCCCCAGCATTTT. Amino acids: CASSLIKPAGQPQHF.

The chain combines TRBV7-2 with TRBJ2-3; D may be TRBD1 or TRBD2 (5 bases each). Germline V gene lookup returns CDR1 SGHTA and CDR2 FQGNSA. Trimming took 1 base from V and 5 from J, leaving 13 bases between them. CDR3 size: 15 residues. The CDR3 nucleotides are TGTGCCAGCAGCTTAGAGGGACGGCCTTTAGATACGCAGTATTTT. Its protein is CASSLEGRPLDTQYF.

This sequence joins TRBV7-9 and TRBJ2-7; D may be TRBD1 (5 bases). Trimming took 2 bases from V and 5 from J, leaving 28 bases between them. The germline CDR1 and CDR2 sequences are SEHNR and FQNEAQ (reference sequence). The CDR3 has 19 amino acids. The CDR3 DNA reads TGTGCCAGCAGCTTAAAAGCTTATCGGATAGGGGCCACGACCGACGAGCAGTACTTC. This gives the protein CASSLKAYRIGATTDEQYF.

J is TRBJ2-3 and V is TRBV30; 8 bases agree with TRBD1. V trimming: 3 bases; J trimming: 8 bases; junction bases outside the gene matches: 7. This CDR3 region has 13 residues. Germline loops: CDR1 GTSNPN, CDR2 SVGIG (reference sequence). The CDR3 region has the DNA TGTGCCTGGAGCTACAGGGGGTTCGGTACGCAGTATTTT. It is translated as CAWSYRGFGTQYF. The full variable domain, in which reference TRBV30 and TRBJ2-3 provide the parts outside the CDR3, is SQTIHQWPATLVQPVGSPLSLECTVEGTSNPNLYWYRQAAGRGLQLLFYSVGIGQISSEVPQNLSASRPQDRQFILSSKKLLLSDSGFYLCAWSYRGFGTQYFGPGTRLTVL.

V gene TRBV29-1 combines with J gene TRBJ1-5, with TRBD1 matching over 8 bases. The CDR3 spans 13 residues. Germline CDR1 SQVTM, CDR2 ANQGSEA. V lost 5 bases to trimming and J lost 7 bases; unmatched junction nucleotides: 7. DNA of the CDR3: TGCAGCGTTCGCACAGGGGGAGAACAGCCCCAGCATTTT. It yields the protein CSVRTGGEQPQHF.

As concerns this clone: The germline gene is not matched at one end of the junction; a read error may be the cause. The chain recombines TRBV7-2 with TRBJ1-4; possibly TRBD1 for D (5 bases). Germline values: CDR1 SGHTA, CDR2 FQGNSA. The CDR3 consists of 13 residues. CDR3 coding DNA: TGTGCGAGCAGGGAGACACCAAATGAAAAACTGTTTTTT. Residues: CASRETPNEKLFF.

This clone turned up a few times. This chain uses TRBV10-3 with TRBJ1-5; D remains ambiguous. The CDR3 runs to 12 residues. From germline, CDR1 is ENHRY and CDR2 SYGVKD. V gave up 0 bases and J gave up 3 bases, with 0 bases separating them. CDR3 sequence: CAISESNQPQHF. The CDR3 DNA follows: TGTGCCATCAGTGAGTCCAATCAGCCCCAGCATTTT.

The rearrangement uses TRBV6-1 and TRBJ2-7, with TRBD2 as a possible D gene (5 bases). CDR1 and CDR2 from the germline V gene are MNHNS and SASEGT. With 6 bases removed from V and 5 bases from J, the gap between germline ends came to 17 bases. This CDR3 is 14 amino acids long. As DNA, the CDR3 is TGTGCCAGCAGCCCCTCGGGAACGAGTCACGAGCAGTACTTC. Amino acids: CASSPSGTSHEQYF.